What follows are 14 T cell receptor beta chains derived from one specimen sequenced in a study of spatial heterogeneity in lung cancer. The time point denotes: blood at routine non-recurrence follow-up after resection. A single record per CDR3 protein comes from TCRdb applying MiXCR to the 5' RACE reads. The sample contains 72,000 or so distinct CDR3 sequences, approximately 9% of which appear only once. The source material was PBMCs, sampled at follow-up. The receptors here all came from a female donor with early-stage non-small cell lung cancer.

This clonotype appeared a few times. The rearrangement uses TRBV20-1 and TRBJ2-7, with 7 bases fitting TRBD2. Losses at the gene ends were 1 base for V and 0 bases for J; bases not matched to a gene: 3. The CDR3 covers 14 residues. Germline loops: CDR1 DFQATT, CDR2 SNEGSKA (reference sequence). The CDR3: CSARVAGASYEQYF. The CDR3 region has the DNA TGCAGTGCTAGAGTGGCGGGAGCCTCCTACGAGCAGTACTTC.

This clonotype showed up many times. This chain joins TRBV4-1 and TRBJ2-7; D remains unclear. The germline V gene has CDR1 MGHRA and CDR2 YSYEKL. The CDR3 extends over 15 amino acids. Trimming stripped 1 base from V and 1 base from J, with 11 bases between. The CDR3 DNA is TGCGCCAGCAGCCAAGGGTGGCAGGAATCCTACGAGCAGTACTTC. It is translated as CASSQGWQESYEQYF.

The V call is TRBV7-8, the J call TRBJ2-1; maybe TRBD2 (6 bases). The germline V and J ends were trimmed by 1 base and 1 base, with 17 bases remaining between them. Germline lookup yields CDR1 SGHVS and CDR2 FQNEAQ. The CDR3 has 18 amino acids. The DNA of the CDR3 is TGTGCCAGCAGCTTAGGGCTGGCGGGACTGTATTCCTACAATGAGCAGTTCTTC. As protein: CASSLGLAGLYSYNEQFF.

The V gene is TRBV6-1, the J gene TRBJ1-5; D remains ambiguous. Germline V gene sequence: CDR1 MNHNS, CDR2 SASEGT. The CDR3 covers 12 residues. V was pared by 2 bases and J by 6 bases, with 5 bases between. Written as DNA, the CDR3 is TGTGCCAGCAGTGAATTACTTCAGCCCCAGCATTTT. Amino acids: CASSELLQPQHF.

This clonotype was found many times. The chain links TRBV3-1 to TRBJ1-5, with D maybe TRBD1 (5 bases). Germline CDR1 LGHDT, CDR2 YNNKEL (reference sequence). This CDR3 comprises 16 residues. Trimming took off 3 bases at V and 0 bases at J, with 12 bases between the two ends. The CDR3 protein is CASSQDGGYSNQPQHF. CDR3 DNA: TGTGCCAGCAGCCAGGATGGGGGATATAGCAATCAGCCCCAGCATTTT.

This clonotype occurred a few times. The J gene is TRBJ2-1, the V gene TRBV20-1; TRBD2 matches 7 bases. V was clipped by 1 base and J by 7 bases; unmatched bases: 4. Germline V gene lookup returns CDR1 DFQATT and CDR2 SNEGSKA (reference sequence). The CDR3 totals 13 residues. The CDR3 bases are TGCAGTGCTAGAGGGCTAGCGGTAAATGAGCAGTTCTTC. Residues: CSARGLAVNEQFF.

This clonotype was counted many times. The chain is built from TRBV19 and TRBJ1-1, with D possibly being TRBD1 (6 bases). The germline V gene encodes CDR1 LNHDA and CDR2 SQIVND (reference sequence). This CDR3 has 13 residues. Between the trimmed V and J ends, which lost 3 bases and 8 bases, there was a span of 13 bases. In DNA, the CDR3 is TGTGCCAGTAGTATTACGAGACAGGCCGAAGCTTTCTTT. This encodes CASSITRQAEAFF.

The gene calls are TRBV30 and TRBJ2-7; D not resolved. Trimming left V 0 bases short and J 7 bases short, with 13 bases between. CDR3 length: 13 residues. Looked up from germline, CDR1 is GTSNPN and CDR2 is SVGIG (reference sequence). CDR3 region: CAWSVNPWMEQYF. The CDR3 region has the DNA TGTGCCTGGAGTGTAAATCCCTGGATGGAGCAGTACTTC.

This clonotype has a handful of counts. The chain employs TRBV29-1 and TRBJ2-1; the D gene is possibly TRBD2 (5 bases). The length of the CDR3 is 13 residues. V lost 3 bases and J 10 bases, leaving 16 bases between the germline ends. In germline, CDR1 is SQVTM, CDR2 ANQGSEA. The CDR3 here is CSVDGESGREQFF. The CDR3 nucleotides read TGCAGCGTTGATGGGGAGTCAGGTCGCGAGCAGTTCTTC.

For this clonotype: A much larger clonotype is one base distant, so this may be a read error. The chain combines TRBV3-1 with TRBJ1-2; D remains ambiguous. Trimming took 0 bases from V and 7 from J, leaving 15 bases between them. The germline V gene encodes CDR1 LGHDT and CDR2 YNNKEL (reference sequence). The CDR3 sequence is 15 residues long. CDR3 amino acids: CASSQDLVGPTGYTF. The CDR3 bases are TGTGCCAGCAGCCAAGATCTTGTAGGGCCAACTGGCTACACCTTC. Full variable domain (missing parts from reference TRBV3-1 and TRBJ1-2): DTAVSQTPKYLVTQMGNDKSIKCEQNLGHDTMYWYKQDSKKFLKIMFSYNNKELIINETVPNRFSPKSPDKAHLNLHINSLELGDSAVYFCASSQDLVGPTGYTFGSGTRLTVV.

This clonotype was recorded a few times. The chain employs TRBV7-9 and TRBJ2-5; 8 bases are shared with TRBD1. The J segment lost 4 bases and the V segment lost 6 bases, leaving 7 bases of the junction unmatched. The length of the CDR3 is 14 residues. Germline V gene lookup returns CDR1 SEHNR and CDR2 FQNEAQ (reference sequence). In nucleotides, the CDR3 is TGTGCCAGCAGTTACGGACAGGGAGGAGAGACCCAGTACTTC. This gives the protein CASSYGQGGETQYF.

The chain carries TRBV7-3 and TRBJ2-7; 10 positions agree with TRBD2. From germline, CDR1 is SGHTA and CDR2 FQGTGA. The CDR3 has 15 residues. V lost 5 bases, J lost 4 bases, and 8 bases stayed unmatched. The CDR3 nucleotides read TGTGCCAGCAGCCTAGCTAGCGGGAGCGGGTACGAGCAGTACTTC. Protein sequence: CASSLASGSGYEQYF. The full variable domain, its missing parts supplied by reference TRBV7-3 and TRBJ2-7, is GAGVSQTPSNKVTEKGKYVELRCDPISGHTALYWYRQSLGQGPEFLIYFQGTGAADDSGLPNDRFFAVRPEGSVSTLKIQRTERGDSAVYLCASSLASGSGYEQYFGPGTRLTVT.

This clonotype has a count of ten or more. This chain connects TRBV5-1 to TRBJ1-5, with D unclear. V lost 4 bases, J lost 7 bases, and 15 bases lay in between. Germline values: CDR1 SGHRS, CDR2 YFSETQ. The CDR3 loop spans 14 amino acids. The CDR3 region has the DNA TGCGCCAGCAGCCCCGCGAGAGTGTTCCAGCCCCAGCATTTT. This gives the protein CASSPARVFQPQHF.

This clonotype has a count of ten or more. The chain uses TRBV19 and TRBJ2-2, with D perhaps TRBD1 (6 bases). Trimming took off 3 bases at V and 5 bases at J, with 10 bases between the two ends. This CDR3 is built from 14 residues. CDR1 and CDR2 from the germline V gene are LNHDA and SQIVND (reference sequence). CDR3 nucleotide sequence: TGTGCCAGTAGTATTACAGGGAGAACCGGGGAGCTGTTTTTT. Protein sequence: CASSITGRTGELFF.